Below, 24 T cell receptor beta chains from the same sample are listed, as sequenced in a study of cytomegalovirus exposure and HLA in healthy donors. TCRdb's table, derived via immunoSEQ multiplex PCR, lists solely in-frame clones and lacks some. Among about 310,000 clones listed, around 90% were seen once. The sequenced sample was PBMCs. These receptors were obtained from a man aged 25-45 years in good health and CMV-seronegative.

The chain combines TRBV10-3 with TRBJ2-7; 11 bases map to TRBD1. CDR3 length equals 14 residues. The J segment lost 7 bases and the V segment lost 6 bases, leaving 8 bases of the junction unmatched. Germline CDR1 reads ENHRY; CDR2 reads SYGVKD. The CDR3 region is CAISQGQGAQEQYF. In DNA, the CDR3 is TGTGCCATCAGCCAAGGACAGGGGGCGCAAGAGCAGTACTTC.

The rearrangement links TRBV5-1 to TRBJ2-5; 7 bases are shared with TRBD2. The junction had 1 base not matched to a gene; V was cut back by 7 bases and J by 1 base. The CDR3 runs to 12 residues. The germline V gene has CDR1 SGHRS and CDR2 YFSETQ. CDR3 sequence reads: CASRGVQETQYF. In DNA form, the CDR3 reads TGCGCCAGCCGGGGGGTCCAAGAGACCCAGTACTTC. The whole variable domain, remainder taken from reference TRBV5-1 and TRBJ2-5, is KAGVTQTPRYLIKTRGQQVTLSCSPISGHRSVSWYQQTPGQGLQFLFEYFSETQRNKGNFPGRFSGRQFSNSRSEMNVSTLELGDSALYLCASRGVQETQYFGPGTRLLVL.

The V gene is TRBV5-1, the J gene TRBJ2-5; TRBD2 might be the D (6 bases). The V gene lost 3 bases and the J gene lost 2 bases, with 14 bases spanning the gap. This CDR3 is built from 15 residues. Germline V gives CDR1 SGHRS, CDR2 YFSETQ. In DNA form, the CDR3 reads TGCGCCAGCAGCTGGGCCCAGCGGGTACAAGAGACCCAGTACTTC. Its protein is CASSWAQRVQETQYF.

The chain joins TRBV4-1 to TRBJ1-2, with unresolved D. Germline CDR1 reads MGHRA; CDR2 reads YSYEKL. V was cut by 0 bases and J by 6 bases, with 14 bases left in between. This CDR3 region has 15 residues. CDR3 nucleotide sequence: TGCGCCAGCAGCCAAGATACTCCTTTGCTGAATGGCTACACCTTC. It translates to CASSQDTPLLNGYTF.

The V call is TRBV7-9, the J call TRBJ2-5, with 8 positions matching TRBD2. Germline-derived CDR1 and CDR2 are SEHNR and FQNEAQ (reference sequence). V gave up 4 bases and J gave up 4 bases; unmatched junction bases: 5. CDR3 size: 14 residues. Here the CDR3 reads CASSSPGGVETQYF. Here the CDR3 DNA reads TGTGCCAGCAGCTCCCCCGGGGGGGTAGAGACCCAGTACTTC.

This clone was seen a single time. The chain combines TRBV25-1 with TRBJ2-5; 7 bases agree with TRBD1. After removal of 3 bases from V and 4 bases from J, the junction contained 5 bases not matched to a gene. CDR3 size: 14 residues. The germline gives CDR1 MGHDK, CDR2 SYGVNS. Here the CDR3 reads CASSEGDSRETQYF. The CDR3, as DNA: TGTGCCAGCAGTGAGGGGGACAGTAGAGAGACCCAGTACTTC.

The V gene is TRBV5-4, the J gene TRBJ1-4, with TRBD1 identical over 12 bases. Germline V CDR1 and CDR2: SGHNT, YYREEE (reference sequence). J lost 7 bases, V lost 4 bases, and 2 bases had no gene match. The CDR3 runs 14 residues. DNA of the CDR3: TGTGCCAGCAGCGGGGACAGGGGGCGTGAAAAACTGTTTTTT. This codes for CASSGDRGREKLFF. Full variable domain (remainder filled in from reference TRBV5-4 and TRBJ1-4): ETGVTQSPTHLIKTRGQQVTLRCSSQSGHNTVSWYQQALGQGPQFIFQYYREEENGRGNFPPRFSGLQFPNYSSELNVNALELDDSALYLCASSGDRGREKLFFGSGTQLSVL.

The V call is TRBV5-6, the J call TRBJ2-1, with 10 positions matching TRBD2. This CDR3 has 16 residues. The trim removed 4 bases at V and 0 bases at J, leaving 4 bases unmatched. Germline CDR1 and CDR2: SGHDT and YYEEEE. CDR3 nucleotide sequence: TGTGCCAGCAGCCAGCGGGGGGGATACTCCTACAATGAGCAGTTCTTC. Protein sequence: CASSQRGGYSYNEQFF.

This clone was seen only once. The V gene is TRBV30, the J gene TRBJ1-1; D is perhaps TRBD1 (5 bases). V lost 1 base to trimming and J lost 5 bases, with 17 bases between them. The CDR3 length is 15 residues. Germline V CDR1 and CDR2: GTSNPN, SVGIG (reference sequence). The CDR3 is CAWSEDLGSGTEAFF. The DNA of the CDR3 is TGTGCCTGGAGTGAAGATCTGGGATCAGGGACTGAAGCTTTCTTT.

In this sample, this clone turned up a few times. This sequence joins TRBV4-2 and TRBJ2-1; TRBD1 matches at 7 bases. Germline-derived CDR1 and CDR2 are LGHNA and YNFKEQ. The CDR3 has 16 amino acids. J was trimmed by 6 bases and V by 0 bases; bases with no gene match: 8. CDR3 DNA: TGTGCCAGCAGCCAAGACCCCTCTACAGGGGTCAATGAGCAGTTCTTC. It codes for CASSQDPSTGVNEQFF.

This chain links TRBV25-1 with TRBJ1-5, with 9 nucleotides matching TRBD1. J gave up 5 bases and V 6 bases, and 8 bases lay outside the gene matches. CDR1 and CDR2 from the germline V gene are MGHDK and SYGVNS. The CDR3 length is 15 residues. CDR3 sequence: CASSPGGDRDQPQHF. The DNA for the CDR3 is TGTGCCAGCAGCCCGGGGGGGGACAGGGATCAGCCCCAGCATTTT. Complete variable domain (other parts from reference TRBV25-1 and TRBJ1-5): EADIYQTPRYLVIGTGKKITLECSQTMGHDKMYWYQQDPGMELHLIHYSYGVNSTEKGDLSSESTVSRIRTEHFPLTLESARPSHTSQYLCASSPGGDRDQPQHFGDGTRLSIL.

V usage is TRBV4-3 and J usage is TRBJ1-3, with 7 positions matching TRBD1. Germline CDR1 and CDR2: LGHNA and YSLEER. The V segment lost 3 bases and the J segment 0 bases; nucleotides outside the gene matches: 8. CDR3 length: 17 residues. CDR3: CASSHLTGKYSGNTIYF. Written as DNA, the CDR3 is TGCGCCAGCAGCCACCTGACAGGGAAGTACTCTGGAAACACCATATATTTT.

V usage is TRBV18 and J usage is TRBJ1-1, with D maybe TRBD1 (6 bases). CDR1 KGHSH and CDR2 LQKENI come from the germline V gene. The CDR3 spans 13 residues. Deletions cut 5 bases from V and 1 base from J, with 8 bases between. CDR3 protein: CASSSRGNTEAFF. The CDR3 region has the DNA TGTGCCAGCTCAAGCAGGGGGAACACTGAAGCTTTCTTT.

The chain links TRBV4-3 to TRBJ2-3, with 10 bases aligning to TRBD2. CDR1 and CDR2 (germline): LGHNA, YSLEER. Germline trimming cut 1 base from V and 4 bases from J; bases unmatched to any gene: 5. The CDR3 totals 16 residues. The CDR3, as DNA: TGCGCCAGCAGCCAAGTAGCGGGGGGAGGGTCAGATACGCAGTATTTT. Its protein is CASSQVAGGGSDTQYF.

The J gene is TRBJ1-3, the V gene TRBV29-1, with 8 bases that match TRBD1. CDR1 is SQVTM and CDR2 is ANQGSEA in the germline V gene. This CDR3 region has 15 residues. Trimming removed 3 bases from V and 0 bases from J; junction bases left unmatched: 4. CDR3 sequence reads: CSVDPGGYSGNTIYF. DNA of the CDR3: TGCAGCGTTGACCCAGGGGGCTACTCTGGAAACACCATATATTTT.

The chain is built from TRBV7-9 and TRBJ1-2; D not certain. The CDR3 runs 14 residues. Trimming shortened V by 0 bases and J by 1 base, and 6 bases separated the two germline ends. Germline CDR1 is SEHNR and CDR2 is FQNEAQ (reference sequence). The CDR3 loop reads CASSLAEINYGYTF. The CDR3 DNA reads TGTGCCAGCAGCTTAGCCGAGATTAACTATGGCTACACCTTC.

The chain is built from TRBV7-9 and TRBJ2-7; maybe TRBD1 (5 bases). This CDR3 region has 12 residues. The germline gives CDR1 SEHNR, CDR2 FQNEAQ (reference sequence). V was shortened by 4 bases and J by 2 bases, with 6 bases between the two germline ends. Written as DNA, the CDR3 is TGTGCCAGCAGCTCGACAGCCTACGAGCAGTACTTC. Its protein product is CASSSTAYEQYF.

The chain joins TRBV6-6 to TRBJ2-1, with D maybe TRBD2 (5 bases). The CDR3 is 16 amino acids. Trimming shortened V by 6 bases and J by 4 bases, and 19 bases separated the two germline ends. The germline V gene has CDR1 MNHNY and CDR2 SVGAGI (reference sequence). In nucleotides, the CDR3 is TGTGCCAGCAGCCCTCAAGCCGCCCCGGGATACAATGAGCAGTTCTTC. Translating it yields CASSPQAAPGYNEQFF.

The genes are TRBV5-1 and TRBJ1-1; 10 bases map to TRBD1. V dropped 8 bases and J dropped 4; count of bases not matched to a gene: 8. The CDR3 has 14 residues. Germline V gives CDR1 SGHRS, CDR2 YFSETQ. Here the CDR3 reads CARTGGGSTTEAFF. DNA for the CDR3: TGCGCCAGGACAGGGGGCGGATCTACCACTGAAGCTTTCTTT. Using reference TRBV5-1 and TRBJ1-1 for the parts outside the CDR3, the full variable domain is KAGVTQTPRYLIKTRGQQVTLSCSPISGHRSVSWYQQTPGQGLQFLFEYFSETQRNKGNFPGRFSGRQFSNSRSEMNVSTLELGDSALYLCARTGGGSTTEAFFGQGTRLTVV.

The V call is TRBV5-1, the J call TRBJ2-2; 10 bases are shared with TRBD1. Germline CDR1 SGHRS, CDR2 YFSETQ. V shed 0 bases and J 3 bases; nucleotides not matched to a gene: 2. The CDR3 loop spans 16 amino acids. The CDR3 DNA follows: TGCGCCAGCAGCTTGGGGACAGGGGGTCACACCGGGGAGCTGTTTTTT. Its protein product is CASSLGTGGHTGELFF. The variable domain in full, completed from reference TRBV5-1 and TRBJ2-2, reads KAGVTQTPRYLIKTRGQQVTLSCSPISGHRSVSWYQQTPGQGLQFLFEYFSETQRNKGNFPGRFSGRQFSNSRSEMNVSTLELGDSALYLCASSLGTGGHTGELFFGEGSRLTVL.

V gene TRBV5-6 combines with J gene TRBJ1-2; D gene ambiguous. The CDR3 has 14 residues. V was shortened by 4 bases and J by 3 bases, with 13 bases between the two germline ends. The germline CDR1 and CDR2 sequences are SGHDT and YYEEEE. This CDR3 is CASSAEVSDYGYTF. The CDR3 bases are TGTGCCAGCAGCGCGGAGGTCTCGGACTATGGCTACACCTTC.

J is TRBJ2-1 and V is TRBV19, with D maybe TRBD2 (5 bases). V was trimmed by 1 base and J by 7 bases, leaving 11 bases between them. CDR1 is LNHDA and CDR2 is SQIVND in the germline V gene (reference sequence). This CDR3 spans 14 amino acids. The CDR3 loop reads CASSIGWSGNEQFF. The CDR3 coding sequence is TGTGCCAGTAGTATAGGATGGTCGGGGAATGAGCAGTTCTTC.

The rearrangement joins TRBV6-1 to TRBJ1-2, with a tentative D call TRBD1 (5 bases). Per the germline V gene, CDR1 is MNHNS and CDR2 is SASEGT. The CDR3 has 15 amino acids. Trimming stripped 5 bases from V and 0 bases from J, with 13 bases between. Here the CDR3 DNA reads TGTGCCAGCAGTATTACAGGACCAGCTAACTATGGCTACACCTTC. Translating it yields CASSITGPANYGYTF.

The chain recombines TRBV7-9 with TRBJ2-5, with a possible D match to TRBD1 (6 bases). Trimming removed 5 bases at V and 5 bases at J, with 15 bases between. Germline values: CDR1 SEHNR, CDR2 FQNEAQ (reference sequence). CDR3 size: 14 residues. The CDR3 loop is CASSHHTGWETQYF. CDR3 nucleotides: TGTGCCAGCAGCCATCACACAGGGTGGGAGACCCAGTACTTC.